This is a list of T cell receptor beta chains from one sample in a study of cytomegalovirus exposure and HLA in healthy donors. TCRdb keeps only in-frame clones here, not all; method: immunoSEQ multiplex PCR. The table lists about 100,000 clones, 81% of them singletons. Input material: PBMCs. The receptors here all came from a woman in her 70s in good health and CMV-seropositive. CDR3s include the opening cysteine and the closing phenylalanine or tryptophan. A D gene is named only where the DNA matches it firmly. Size tells how often a clone was seen (once, few, many) or the class of an expanded clone, and some rows leave it out.

d_call | j_call | v_call | clone_size | cdr3_nt | cdr3_aa
NA | TRBJ2-5 | TRBV9 | NA | TGTGCCAGCAGTCAGTCCGGGACGGGGGGCGATCAGCAGTACTTC | CASSQSGTGGDQQYF
TRBD1 | TRBJ1-6 | TRBV4-2 | NA | TGTGCCAGCAGCCGAGAGGGACAGGGGGAATCACCCCTCCACTTT | CASSREGQGESPLHF
TRBD1 | TRBJ2-5 | TRBV9 | NA | TGTGCCAGCAGCGTAGCTACCAGACAGGGGGGAATGGAGACCCAGTACTTC | CASSVATRQGGMETQYF
TRBD1 | TRBJ2-1 | TRBV10-1 | NA | TGCGCCAGCAGTGAGAGGGGGCGAAATGAGCAGTTCTTC | CASSERGRNEQFF
TRBD2 | TRBJ2-1 | TRBV6-4 | NA | TGTGCCAGCAGTGAAGCGGGAGCCTACAATGAGCAGTTCTTC | CASSEAGAYNEQFF
NA | TRBJ1-5 | TRBV7-8 | NA | TGTGCCAGCAGCTTAGACCCAGGGGCTGGCAATCAGCCCCAGCATTTT | CASSLDPGAGNQPQHF
TRBD1 | TRBJ2-1 | TRBV5-6 | NA | TGTGCCAGCAGCTTGGTGACAGGGGTTTTTTACAATGAGCAGTTCTTC | CASSLVTGVFYNEQFF
NA | TRBJ1-1 | TRBV7-2 | NA | TGTGCCAGCAGCTTAGGACAGTTGGCGAACACTGAAGCTTTCTTT | CASSLGQLANTEAFF
NA | TRBJ2-7 | TRBV5-8 | NA | TGTGCCAGCAGCTTGGTTCGGGGGAGGAGCGAGCAGTACTTC | CASSLVRGRSEQYF
NA | TRBJ2-7 | TRBV7-2 | NA | TGTGCCAGCAGCCCAGCCGGGACAAAGTCCTACGAGCAGTACTTC | CASSPAGTKSYEQYF
TRBD1 | TRBJ1-4 | TRBV18 | NA | TGTGCCAGCTCACCCTCCGGGACAGGGGGATTTAATGAAAAACTGTTTTTT | CASSPSGTGGFNEKLFF
TRBD1 | TRBJ1-2 | TRBV28 | NA | TGTGCCAGCATTCCGGGACAGGGGCATTACAGCTATGGCTACACCTTC | CASIPGQGHYSYGYTF
TRBD1 | TRBJ1-3 | TRBV9 | NA | TGTGCCAGCAGCACTCAGACAGGGGCGCGAAACACCATATATTTT | CASSTQTGARNTIYF
NA | TRBJ1-3 | TRBV13 | NA | TGTGCCAGCAGCTCGCCGGAACAGTATAACTCTGGAAACACCATATATTTT | CASSSPEQYNSGNTIYF
TRBD1 | TRBJ2-2 | TRBV5-4 | NA | TGTGCCAGCAGCCCGAGGGCCGGGACAGGGGGCGCTGGCGGGGAGCTGTTTTTT | CASSPRAGTGGAGGELFF
TRBD2 | TRBJ2-3 | TRBV7-2 | once | TGTGCCAGCAGCGCTCTAGCGGGAGTGGGAGATACGCAGTATTTT | CASSALAGVGDTQYF
NA | TRBJ1-1 | TRBV19 | NA | TGTGCCAGTAGTTACTCGAACACTGAAGCTTTCTTT | CASSYSNTEAFF
TRBD1 | TRBJ1-5 | TRBV7-9 | once | TGTGCCAGCAGCCCCCTCGGGGGACAGAATCAGCCCCAGCATTTT | CASSPLGGQNQPQHF
NA | TRBJ1-2 | TRBV28 | NA | TGTGCCAGCAGTTTATACCTCCCAGCTAACTATGGCTACACCTTC | CASSLYLPANYGYTF
TRBD2 | TRBJ2-5 | TRBV11-2 | NA | TGTGCCAGCAGCTTATTTCTAGCGGGAGTTGAGACCCAGTACTTC | CASSLFLAGVETQYF
TRBD2 | TRBJ2-1 | TRBV27 | NA | TGTGCCAGCAGCTCAGCCGGGACTAGGTGGTTCTTC | CASSSAGTRWFF
TRBD1 | TRBJ1-5 | TRBV7-8 | few | TGTGCCAGCAGCACCTCCAACCTGACAGGGCCGAGGGGCAATCAGCCCCAGCATTTT | CASSTSNLTGPRGNQPQHF
TRBD1 | TRBJ2-7 | TRBV5-5 | once | TGTGCCAGCAGCTCTGGACAGGGTGTCGGCGAGCAGTACTTC | CASSSGQGVGEQYF
NA | TRBJ2-7 | TRBV5-4 | NA | TGTGCCAGCAGCCCCCAGTCAGGGAGGGGGTACGAGCAGTACTTC | CASSPQSGRGYEQYF
TRBD1 | TRBJ2-7 | TRBV10-3 | NA | TGTGCCATCACCAAGGACAGGAGCTACGAGCAGTACTTC | CAITKDRSYEQYF
NA | TRBJ1-3 | TRBV6-6 | NA | TGTGCCAGCAGTAGGGAGAGCTCTGGAAACACCATATATTTT | CASSRESSGNTIYF
NA | TRBJ2-1 | TRBV19 | NA | TGTGCCAGTAGTATCCTGTGGGCCAGGGGTGATGAGCAGTTCTTC | CASSILWARGDEQFF
TRBD2 | TRBJ2-3 | TRBV19 | once | TGTGCCAGTAGTATTGGACTAGCACCCAGCACAGATACGCAGTATTTT | CASSIGLAPSTDTQYF
NA | TRBJ2-7 | TRBV5-1 | NA | TGCGCCAGCAGCTTGGCGACTGCTACCTACGAGCAGTACTTC | CASSLATATYEQYF
NA | TRBJ2-7 | TRBV15 | NA | TGTGCCACCAGCAGAGTCCTACAGGGTTACGAGCAGTACTTC | CATSRVLQGYEQYF
NA | TRBJ1-1 | TRBV30 | NA | TGTGCCTGGAGTGTAGGGGGACACTTGGCTGAAGCTTTCTTT | CAWSVGGHLAEAFF
TRBD1 | TRBJ1-1 | TRBV27 | NA | TGTGCCAGCATAGGAAACAGGGGTCGCACTGAAGCTTTCTTT | CASIGNRGRTEAFF
NA | TRBJ2-5 | TRBV5-1 | NA | TGCGCCAGCAGCTTGGTGCTTAGCGGCCAAGAGACCCAGTACTTC | CASSLVLSGQETQYF
NA | TRBJ1-3 | TRBV10-3 | few | TGTGCCATCAGCGACAGCTCTGGAAACACCATATATTTT | CAISDSSGNTIYF
NA | TRBJ1-3 | TRBV11-3 | NA | TGTGCCAGCAGCTTAGATCGTCCGAACACCATATATTTT | CASSLDRPNTIYF
NA | TRBJ2-6 | TRBV27 | NA | TGTGCCAGCAGTTCGCCTAAGTCTGGGGCCAACGTCCTGACTTTC | CASSSPKSGANVLTF
NA | TRBJ2-3 | TRBV11-2 | NA | TGTGCCAGCAGCTTGGATCTCCTGGGGGCCCCAGATACGCAGTATTTT | CASSLDLLGAPDTQYF
TRBD2 | TRBJ2-2 | TRBV4-2 | once | TGTGCCAGCAGCCAGGGACTAGCGGGAGGGCCGGTCACCGGGGAGCTGTTTTTT | CASSQGLAGGPVTGELFF
NA | TRBJ1-5 | TRBV28 | NA | TGTGCCAGCAATAGGGAGGTGGGTCAGCCCCAGCATTTT | CASNREVGQPQHF
TRBD1 | TRBJ1-2 | TRBV4-1 | few | TGCGCCAGCAGCCAACTTACCGGGACAGCAAGGTCCAGAGATCCCCCCTATGGCTACACCTTC | CASSQLTGTARSRDPPYGYTF